The 6 T cell receptor beta chains below were found in one sample sequenced in a study of T cell repertoires in cytomegalovirus infection. The antigens these receptors bind are not known. TCRdb re-derived calls from the reads in MiXCR, one entry per CDR3 protein. In the table there are around 81,000 distinct CDR3 sequences, 35% to 45% of which are singletons. The specimen comprised CD8+ T cells from cultured PBMCs, sampled from culture after CMV antigen stimulation. The receptor set was obtained from a human donor in good health (CMV status not recorded). Some clones in this sample may be carry-over from other donors' samples.

J is TRBJ2-7 and V is TRBV19; 7 nucleotides line up with TRBD1. V lost 5 bases, J lost 2 bases, and 6 bases stayed unmatched. The CDR3 totals 14 residues. Germline CDR1 reads LNHDA; CDR2 reads SQIVND (reference sequence). The CDR3 coding sequence is TGTGCCAGTAGTCTCGGACAGGAGACCTACGAGCAGTACTTC. The encoded protein is CASSLGQETYEQYF. Using reference TRBV19 and TRBJ2-7 for the parts outside the CDR3, the full variable domain is DGGITQSPKYLFRKEGQNVTLSCEQNLNHDAMYWYRQDPGQGLRLIYYSQIVNDFQKGDIAEGYSVSREKKESFPLTVTSAQKNPTAFYLCASSLGQETYEQYFGPGTRLTVT.

This clonotype was counted a single time. V usage is TRBV5-1 and J usage is TRBJ2-7; tentatively, D is TRBD2 (6 bases). V shed 4 bases and J shed 5 bases, with 10 bases lying between them. The CDR3 is 12 residues long. Germline V lookup: CDR1 SGHRS, CDR2 YFSETQ. CDR3 loop: CASSLGLNEQYF. DNA of the CDR3: TGCGCCAGCAGCCTGGGACTTAACGAGCAGTACTTC.

This chain links TRBV19 with TRBJ2-7; 15 nucleotides line up with TRBD2. CDR1 and CDR2 from the germline V gene are LNHDA and SQIVND (reference sequence). J gave up 2 bases and V 5 bases, and 4 bases lay outside the gene matches. The CDR3 loop spans 16 amino acids. CDR3 in amino acids: CASSFGLAGGTYEQYF. For the CDR3, the DNA is TGTGCCAGTAGTTTCGGACTAGCGGGGGGGACCTACGAGCAGTACTTC.

The rearrangement joins TRBV2 to TRBJ2-2; D remains ambiguous. The V end lost 4 bases, the J end lost 2 bases, and 11 bases lay between the germline ends. There are 15 residues in the CDR3. Germline V gene data show CDR1 as SNHLY and CDR2 as FYNNEI. CDR3 amino acids: CASSGAALNTGELFF. The CDR3 coding sequence is TGTGCCAGCAGTGGGGCAGCGCTCAACACCGGGGAGCTGTTTTTT.

The genes are TRBV12-3 or TRBV12-4 and TRBJ2-4, with D possibly TRBD1 on 6 matching bases. Deletions cut 6 bases from V and 6 bases from J, with 18 bases between. The CDR3 contains 15 residues. CDR3 residues: CASRETGGGGNIQYF. CDR3 nucleotides: TGTGCCAGCAGGGAGACAGGTGGGGGTGGAAACATTCAGTACTTC.

CDR3 in DNA: TGTGCCAGCAGCTTTGGGACTAGCGGTGACTACGAGCAGTACTTC. Its translation: CASSFGTSGDYEQYF. This chain links TRBV5-6 with TRBJ2-7; 11 bases agree with TRBD2. V lost 2 bases to trimming and J lost 3 bases; unmatched junction nucleotides: 4. Germline CDR1 SGHDT, CDR2 YYEEEE. The CDR3 spans 15 residues.